The 28 T cell receptor beta chains reported below all come from one sample, sequenced in a study of T cell responses to AZD1222 COVID-19 vaccine. Repertoires were generated with immunoSEQ multiplex PCR, while TCRdb's copy carries only in-frame clones and drops some. The sample holds 120,000 or so clones, around 87% seen once. Specimen: peripheral blood, collected on day 0 of AZD1222 vaccination. These receptors came from an adult in good health.

This rearrangement joins TRBV6-2 or TRBV6-3 to TRBJ2-7, with D uncertain. CDR3 length equals 16 residues. Deletions cut 0 bases from V and 3 bases from J, with 15 bases between. From germline, CDR1 is MNHEY and CDR2 SVGEGT. The CDR3 here is CASSYSKVNRGYEQYF. The DNA for the CDR3 is TGTGCCAGCAGTTACTCGAAGGTGAATAGAGGCTACGAGCAGTACTTC.

This clone was seen repeatedly, ten times or more. Other nucleotide sequences in the sample specify the same CDR3. The V call is TRBV5-4, the J call TRBJ1-3; D call uncertain. Trimming shortened V by 2 bases and J by 7 bases, and 10 bases separated the two germline ends. Germline V gene lookup returns CDR1 SGHNT and CDR2 YYREEE (reference sequence). This CDR3 region has 13 residues. The CDR3: CASSFLSGNTIYF. The CDR3 DNA sequence: TGTGCCAGCAGCTTCCTCTCGGGGAACACCATATATTTT.

V gene TRBV14 combines with J gene TRBJ2-7; 8 nucleotides agree with TRBD1. The germline CDR1 and CDR2 sequences are SGHDN and FVKESK. This CDR3 has 15 amino acids. V lost 3 bases, J lost 3 bases, and 7 bases stayed unmatched. CDR3 bases: TGTGCCAGCAGCCATTTGGGAGACAGGGGCTACGAGCAGTACTTC. It is translated as CASSHLGDRGYEQYF. The entire variable domain, with the rest obtained from reference TRBV14 and TRBJ2-7, is as follows: EAGVTQFPSHSVIEKGQTVTLRCDPISGHDNLYWYRRVMGKEIKFLLHFVKESKQDESGMPNNRFLAERTGGTYSTLKVQPAELEDSGVYFCASSHLGDRGYEQYFGPGTRLTVT.

On this clone itself: At one of its ends the junction is not consistent with the germline gene, which may arise from a read error. The gene calls are TRBV7-7 and TRBJ2-1; 12 positions match TRBD2. Germline loops: CDR1 SSHAT, CDR2 FNYEAQ (reference sequence). The CDR3 is 15 amino acids. DNA for the CDR3: TGTGCTAGCAGCTTAGGGCTAGCGGGAGGGAATGAGCAGTTCTTC. It translates to CASSLGLAGGNEQFF.

J is TRBJ2-2 and V is TRBV18; D is ambiguous. V lost 0 bases and J lost 6, with 2 bases in between. Germline V gene lookup returns CDR1 KGHSH and CDR2 LQKENI. This CDR3 comprises 12 residues. The CDR3 sequence is CASSPPAGELFF. Here the CDR3 DNA reads TGTGCCAGCTCACCACCGGCCGGGGAGCTGTTTTTT.

This rearrangement joins TRBV19 to TRBJ2-1, with D possibly matching TRBD1 (6 bases). Trimming shortened V by 8 bases and J by 8 bases, and 25 bases separated the two germline ends. The CDR3 extends over 16 amino acids. Germline V lookup: CDR1 LNHDA, CDR2 SQIVND (reference sequence). For the CDR3, the DNA is TGTGCCAGTCGACACCGCAGGGGAAAGTCGGGCGATGAGCAGTTCTTC. Its protein product is CASRHRRGKSGDEQFF.

This clone turned up a few times. The V and J genes are TRBV6-2 or TRBV6-3 and TRBJ2-7; 8 bases fit TRBD1. Germline V gene lookup returns CDR1 MNHEY and CDR2 SVGEGT. V lost 5 bases to trimming and J lost 2 bases; unmatched junction nucleotides: 11. The CDR3 contains 16 residues. CDR3 in DNA: TGTGCCAGCAGTCGCCCGGGACAGGCGACACCCTACGAGCAGTACTTC. It specifies CASSRPGQATPYEQYF.

V is TRBV9 and J is TRBJ1-3; D is perhaps TRBD1 (5 bases). The CDR3 has 16 residues. CDR1 is SGDLS and CDR2 is YYNGEE in the germline V gene. Trimming stripped 3 bases from V and 3 bases from J, with 16 bases between. The CDR3 DNA sequence: TGTGCCAGCAGCGCGGGGGGAGTGAGGGGTGGAAACACCATATATTTT. It encodes CASSAGGVRGGNTIYF.

This chain joins TRBV19 and TRBJ1-5, with 7 bases aligning to TRBD1. The CDR3 is made up of 14 amino acids. Germline CDR1 reads LNHDA; CDR2 reads SQIVND (reference sequence). J lost 2 bases, V lost 8 bases, and 6 bases had no gene match. The CDR3 nucleotides read TGTGCCAGTGACAGGGAAATGGGCAATCAGCCCCAGCATTTT. Its protein product is CASDREMGNQPQHF.

This rearrangement joins TRBV6-1 to TRBJ1-5; D is perhaps TRBD1 (5 bases). V lost 1 base and J 6 bases, leaving 13 bases between the germline ends. The CDR3 has 15 amino acids. Germline-derived CDR1 and CDR2 are MNHNS and SASEGT. CDR3 nucleotides: TGTGCCAGCAGTGAAGGCCCCGGGGGTCGTCAGCCCCAGCATTTT. Protein product: CASSEGPGGRQPQHF.

This clone was observed a handful of times. The V and J genes are TRBV30 and TRBJ2-3, with TRBD2 matching over 8 bases. CDR1 is GTSNPN and CDR2 is SVGIG in the germline V gene (reference sequence). V lost 2 bases to trimming and J lost 3 bases; unmatched junction nucleotides: 13. The CDR3 extends over 17 amino acids. This chain's CDR3 is CAWSSYGGAELTDTQYF. DNA for the CDR3: TGTGCCTGGAGTTCCTACGGGGGGGCCGAGTTAACAGATACGCAGTATTTT.

This chain links TRBV5-1 with TRBJ2-5; tentative D call: TRBD2 (5 bases). The CDR3 length is 13 residues. Trimming shortened V by 4 bases and J by 9 bases, and 16 bases separated the two germline ends. CDR1 SGHRS and CDR2 YFSETQ come from the germline V gene. The CDR3 loop reads CASSGPPLEAQYF. The CDR3 DNA sequence: TGCGCCAGCAGCGGCCCGCCGCTGGAGGCCCAGTACTTC.

V gene TRBV19 combines with J gene TRBJ1-2; TRBD1 agrees at 8 bases. V shed 2 bases, J shed 8 bases, and the junction held 13 bases outside the gene matches. The CDR3 has 16 amino acids. CDR1 and CDR2 from the germline V gene are LNHDA and SQIVND (reference sequence). The DNA for the CDR3 is TGTGCCAGTAGTATATCTCGGACAGGGCCCTTCGTGGGCTACACCTTC. Encoded protein: CASSISRTGPFVGYTF.

The chain employs TRBV5-1 and TRBJ2-3; no clear D gene. Trimming removed 0 bases at V and 4 bases at J, with 12 bases between. This CDR3 is 15 amino acids long. The germline V gene encodes CDR1 SGHRS and CDR2 YFSETQ. Here the CDR3 DNA reads TGCGCCAGCAGCTTGGCCCTGGCAGGACCAGATACGCAGTATTTT. Its protein is CASSLALAGPDTQYF.

This chain links TRBV5-4 with TRBJ2-3; D may be TRBD2 (6 bases). V was shortened by 2 bases and J by 4 bases, with 11 bases between the two germline ends. The CDR3 consists of 14 residues. The germline CDR1 and CDR2 sequences are SGHNT and YYREEE (reference sequence). The chain's CDR3 is CASSFAGPPDTQYF. The DNA for the CDR3 is TGTGCCAGCAGCTTCGCGGGGCCGCCAGATACGCAGTATTTT.

This clone was recorded only once. The chain combines TRBV19 with TRBJ1-5, with a weak D call TRBD1 (5 bases). CDR3 size: 15 residues. The ends were cut back, 6 bases at V and 7 bases at J, with 19 bases in the middle. Germline CDR1 LNHDA, CDR2 SQIVND (reference sequence). Here the CDR3 reads CASSQPRDSRQPQHF. In DNA, the CDR3 is TGTGCCAGTAGCCAGCCCCGCGACAGTAGGCAGCCCCAGCATTTT.

The CDR3 loop is CASSLAQANTEAFF. The CDR3 DNA is TGTGCCAGCAGCTTGGCACAGGCAAACACTGAAGCTTTCTTT. The J gene is TRBJ1-1, the V gene TRBV5-4; a weak D match, TRBD1 (5 bases). Germline values: CDR1 SGHNT, CDR2 YYREEE (reference sequence). The CDR3 runs 14 residues. V was clipped by 0 bases and J by 2 bases, with 8 bases between them.

Of note for this clone: Other DNA sequences from this sample encode an identical CDR3 as well. The chain joins TRBV7-2 to TRBJ2-2, with D uncertain. Trimming removed 1 base at V and 1 base at J, with 7 bases between. Germline V CDR1 and CDR2: SGHTA, FQGNSA. The CDR3 length is 15 residues. This CDR3 reads CASSLGPLNTGELFF. The CDR3 DNA follows: TGTGCCAGCAGCTTAGGCCCCCTGAACACCGGGGAGCTGTTTTTT.

The chain joins TRBV25-1 to TRBJ1-2; TRBD1 agrees at 7 bases. CDR3 length equals 14 residues. The V gene's germline CDR1 is MGHDK and CDR2 SYGVNS. The V gene end was trimmed by 8 bases and the J gene end by 4 bases; junction bases not matched to a gene: 10. This CDR3 is CASGNAGQSYGYTF. CDR3 bases: TGTGCCAGCGGAAACGCGGGACAGAGCTATGGCTACACCTTC.

J is TRBJ2-2 and V is TRBV5-1; tentative D call: TRBD1 (6 bases). The CDR3 length is 16 residues. Germline V gene sequence: CDR1 SGHRS, CDR2 YFSETQ. Trimming removed 0 bases at V and 4 bases at J, with 13 bases between. This CDR3 reads CASSLDRDKFTGELFF. DNA of the CDR3: TGCGCCAGCAGCTTGGATCGGGACAAATTCACCGGGGAGCTGTTTTTT.

This clone appeared a single time. The chain combines TRBV28 with TRBJ1-3, with D possibly matching TRBD1 (5 bases). Germline V gene lookup returns CDR1 MDHEN and CDR2 SYDVKM. V was shortened by 8 bases and J by 1 base, with 12 bases between the two germline ends. The CDR3 is 14 amino acids. Written as DNA, the CDR3 is TGTGCCAGCCTACCGGGGGGGTCTGGAAACACCATATATTTT. Encoded protein: CASLPGGSGNTIYF.

This sequence joins TRBV27 and TRBJ2-1, with 7 bases that match TRBD2. Trimming cost V 1 base and J 9 bases; bases outside gene matches: 12. The CDR3 has 16 amino acids. The germline CDR1 and CDR2 sequences are MNHEY and SMNVEV (reference sequence). The CDR3 spells CASSLLWPITGGEQFF. CDR3 DNA sequence: TGTGCCAGCAGTTTATTGTGGCCTATTACGGGAGGTGAGCAGTTCTTC.

V gene TRBV3-1 (or the pseudogene TRBV3-2) combines with J gene TRBJ1-5, with 7 bases that match TRBD1. The length of the CDR3 is 15 residues. Unmatched junction bases numbered 7, after V lost 4 bases and J lost 4 bases. Germline lookup yields CDR1 LGHDT and CDR2 YNNKEL (reference sequence). The DNA of the CDR3 is TGTGCCAGCAGCCTCGGGGGACAGACAAATCAGCCCCAGCATTTT. It encodes CASSLGGQTNQPQHF.

The chain uses TRBV28 and TRBJ1-2; weak D call: TRBD1 (6 bases). The CDR3 spans 15 residues. The V and J ends lost 3 bases and 4 bases respectively, with 15 bases between them. The germline V gene has CDR1 MDHEN and CDR2 SYDVKM. This CDR3 is CASSLLGGASYGYTF. In DNA form, the CDR3 reads TGTGCCAGCAGTTTGTTGGGGGGCGCGTCCTATGGCTACACCTTC.

This clone appeared a single time. This chain links TRBV7-9 with TRBJ2-4; D is tentatively TRBD1 or TRBD2 (5 bases each). V lost 8 bases and J lost 8, with 19 bases in between. CDR3 length: 14 amino acids. The germline gives CDR1 SEHNR, CDR2 FQNEAQ (reference sequence). CDR3 bases: TGTGCCAGCCAGGAGGCGGCAGGGCAGTACATTCAGTACTTC. Translation gives CASQEAAGQYIQYF.

The chain joins TRBV11-1 to TRBJ2-7; D gene unclear. There are 13 residues in the CDR3. Germline loops: CDR1 SGHAT, CDR2 FQDESV (reference sequence). Trimming pared 3 bases from V and 0 bases from J, leaving 6 bases between. CDR3 DNA: TGTGCCAGCAGCTTGCCGGACTCCTACGAGCAGTACTTC. Translation gives CASSLPDSYEQYF.

The chain couples TRBV7-9 to TRBJ2-2; D remains ambiguous. Trimming left V 7 bases short and J 7 bases short, with 25 bases between. This CDR3 has 17 amino acids. Looked up from germline, CDR1 is SEHNR and CDR2 is FQNEAQ (reference sequence). CDR3 DNA: TGTGCCAGCACCACATCAGTCGGGCCCGGGTTGATCGGGGAGCTGTTTTTT. This gives the protein CASTTSVGPGLIGELFF.

V usage is TRBV23-1 and J usage is TRBJ2-3, with D perhaps TRBD1 or TRBD2 (6 bases each). TRBV23-1 is identified as an open reading frame with a role that is uncertain. The CDR3 totals 18 residues. Trimming pared 2 bases from V and 0 bases from J, leaving 18 bases between. The CDR3: CASSQTTGEGTSTDTQYF. The CDR3 DNA reads as TGCGCCAGCAGTCAAACCACGGGAGAGGGGACAAGCACAGATACGCAGTATTTT.